This T cell receptor beta chain stems from a study of control samples from healthy donors and cancer patients. The table came from immunoSEQ multiplex PCR; TCRdb's copy has only in-frame clones and leaves some out. The repertoire consists of some 220,000 clones, with around 94% occurring once and the leading ten covering around 1.5%. The V gene end was trimmed by 3 bases and the J gene end by 5 bases; junction bases not matched to a gene: 9. Germline lookup yields CDR1 LNHDA and CDR2 SQIVND (reference sequence). CDR3 length: 16 residues. This clone was observed a single time. Input material: blood. This sequence originates from a man in his fifties or sixties in good health. The genes are TRBV19 and TRBJ2-3, with 9 nucleotides matching TRBD2. The CDR3 sequence is CASSIPRGGALDTQYF. Here the CDR3 DNA reads TGTGCCAGTAGTATTCCTCGCGGGGGGGCCTTAGATACGCAGTATTTT.